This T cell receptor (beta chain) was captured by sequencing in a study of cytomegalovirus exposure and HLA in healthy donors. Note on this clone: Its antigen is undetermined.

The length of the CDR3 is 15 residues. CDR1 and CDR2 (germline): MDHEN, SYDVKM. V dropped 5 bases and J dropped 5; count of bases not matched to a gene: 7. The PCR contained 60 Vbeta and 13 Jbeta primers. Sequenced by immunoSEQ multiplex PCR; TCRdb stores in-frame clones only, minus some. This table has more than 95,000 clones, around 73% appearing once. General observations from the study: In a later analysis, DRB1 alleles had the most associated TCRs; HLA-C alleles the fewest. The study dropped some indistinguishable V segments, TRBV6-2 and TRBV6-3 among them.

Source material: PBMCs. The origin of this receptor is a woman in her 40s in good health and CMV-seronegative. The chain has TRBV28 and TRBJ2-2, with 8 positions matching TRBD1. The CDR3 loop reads CASSAQGVNTGELFF. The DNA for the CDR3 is TGTGCCAGCAGTGCACAGGGGGTGAATACCGGGGAGCTGTTTTTT.